Listed below are T cell receptor beta chains from one sample, sequenced in a study of shared clonotypes between healthy human individuals. The table came from immunoSEQ multiplex PCR; TCRdb's copy has only in-frame clones and leaves some out. The sample carries approximately 640,000 clones, less than 95% recorded once. Material: memory CD8+ T cells from PBMCs. The receptors stem from a man aged 18 to 30 in good health. Some clones in this sample may be carry-over from other donors' samples. The CDR3 runs from the conserved cysteine through the conserved F or W. D genes are given only for firm matches. Where a row states a size, it is once, few, many or the class of an expanded clone; other rows omit it.

J gene: TRBJ2-2
V gene: TRBV6-1
D gene: -
clone size: once
CDR3 protein: CASIARSTGELFF
CDR3 DNA: TGTGCCAGCATAGCGAGGTCCACCGGGGAGCTGTTTTTT

J gene: TRBJ1-2
V gene: TRBV5-1
D gene: -
clone size: -
CDR3 protein: CASSPDGWFSNGYTF
CDR3 DNA: TGCGCCAGCTCCCCCGACGGCTGGTTCAGTAATGGCTACACCTTC

J gene: TRBJ1-3
V gene: TRBV11-2
D gene: -
clone size: -
CDR3 protein: CASSLGNTIYF
CDR3 DNA: TGTGCCAGCAGCTTAGGAAACACCATATATTTT

J gene: TRBJ2-2
V gene: TRBV6-1
D gene: -
clone size: -
CDR3 protein: CASSRTGELFF
CDR3 DNA: TGTGCCAGCAGTCGTACCGGGGAGCTGTTTTTT

J gene: TRBJ2-7
V gene: TRBV5-1
D gene: -
clone size: -
CDR3 protein: CASSSTPYEQYF
CDR3 DNA: TGCGCCAGCAGCTCCACCCCCTACGAGCAGTACTTC

J gene: TRBJ2-3
V gene: TRBV7-9
D gene: -
clone size: medium-sized
CDR3 protein: CASSLDTGLHDTQYF
CDR3 DNA: TGTGCCAGCAGCTTAGATACAGGGCTACACGATACGCAGTATTTT

J gene: TRBJ2-2
V gene: TRBV13
D gene: TRBD2
clone size: -
CDR3 protein: CASSGGLAGGPWTGELFF
CDR3 DNA: TGTGCCAGCAGCGGCGGACTAGCGGGAGGGCCATGGACCGGGGAGCTGTTTTTT

J gene: TRBJ2-3
V gene: TRBV28
D gene: -
clone size: -
CDR3 protein: CASSSLGDTDTQYF
CDR3 DNA: TGTGCCAGCAGTTCACTGGGGGACACAGATACGCAGTATTTT

J gene: TRBJ2-1
V gene: TRBV28
D gene: -
clone size: once
CDR3 protein: CASSFTGRQNEQFF
CDR3 DNA: TGTGCCAGCAGTTTTACGGGACGACAGAATGAGCAGTTCTTC

J gene: TRBJ1-1
V gene: TRBV6-5
D gene: -
clone size: -
CDR3 protein: CASSYRGSGTEAFF
CDR3 DNA: TGTGCCAGCAGTTACCGAGGCTCCGGCACTGAAGCTTTCTTT

J gene: TRBJ1-1
V gene: TRBV5-1
D gene: -
clone size: -
CDR3 protein: CASSLVRNTEAFF
CDR3 DNA: TGCGCCAGCAGCTTGGTACGGAACACTGAAGCTTTCTTT

J gene: TRBJ2-7
V gene: TRBV6-6
D gene: -
clone size: once
CDR3 protein: CASSLDMTGLYEQYF
CDR3 DNA: TGTGCCAGCAGTTTGGACATGACAGGTCTCTACGAGCAGTACTTC

J gene: TRBJ2-3
V gene: TRBV7-2
D gene: TRBD2
clone size: -
CDR3 protein: CASSLVILAGIRADTQYF
CDR3 DNA: TGTGCCAGCAGCTTAGTTATCCTAGCGGGAATAAGGGCAGATACGCAGTATTTT

J gene: TRBJ2-5
V gene: TRBV9
D gene: TRBD1
clone size: -
CDR3 protein: CASSVGDRGETQYF
CDR3 DNA: TGTGCCAGCAGCGTAGGGGACAGGGGGGAGACCCAGTACTTC

J gene: TRBJ2-3
V gene: TRBV28
D gene: TRBD2
clone size: -
CDR3 protein: CASSSLGLAGDPDTQYF
CDR3 DNA: TGTGCCAGCAGTTCATTAGGACTAGCGGGAGATCCAGATACGCAGTATTTT

J gene: TRBJ2-5
V gene: TRBV5-4
D gene: -
clone size: -
CDR3 protein: CASSFRDGQETQYF
CDR3 DNA: TGTGCCAGCAGCTTCAGGGACGGCCAAGAGACCCAGTACTTC